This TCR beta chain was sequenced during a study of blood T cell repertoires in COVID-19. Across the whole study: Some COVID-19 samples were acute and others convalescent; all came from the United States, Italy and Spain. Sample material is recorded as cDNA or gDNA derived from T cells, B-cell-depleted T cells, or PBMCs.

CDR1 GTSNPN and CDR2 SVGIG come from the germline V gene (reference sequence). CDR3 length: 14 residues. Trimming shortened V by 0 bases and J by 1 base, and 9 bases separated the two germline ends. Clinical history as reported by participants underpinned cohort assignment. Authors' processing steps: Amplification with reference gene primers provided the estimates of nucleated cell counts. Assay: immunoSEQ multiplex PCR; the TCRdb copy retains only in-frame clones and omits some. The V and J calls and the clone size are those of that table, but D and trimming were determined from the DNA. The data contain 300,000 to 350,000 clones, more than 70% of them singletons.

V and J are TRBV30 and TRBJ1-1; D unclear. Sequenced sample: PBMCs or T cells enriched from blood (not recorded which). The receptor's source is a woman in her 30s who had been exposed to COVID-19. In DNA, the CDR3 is TGTGCCTGGAGTGTACTACCAGCGAACACTGAAGCTTTCTTT. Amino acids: CAWSVLPANTEAFF.